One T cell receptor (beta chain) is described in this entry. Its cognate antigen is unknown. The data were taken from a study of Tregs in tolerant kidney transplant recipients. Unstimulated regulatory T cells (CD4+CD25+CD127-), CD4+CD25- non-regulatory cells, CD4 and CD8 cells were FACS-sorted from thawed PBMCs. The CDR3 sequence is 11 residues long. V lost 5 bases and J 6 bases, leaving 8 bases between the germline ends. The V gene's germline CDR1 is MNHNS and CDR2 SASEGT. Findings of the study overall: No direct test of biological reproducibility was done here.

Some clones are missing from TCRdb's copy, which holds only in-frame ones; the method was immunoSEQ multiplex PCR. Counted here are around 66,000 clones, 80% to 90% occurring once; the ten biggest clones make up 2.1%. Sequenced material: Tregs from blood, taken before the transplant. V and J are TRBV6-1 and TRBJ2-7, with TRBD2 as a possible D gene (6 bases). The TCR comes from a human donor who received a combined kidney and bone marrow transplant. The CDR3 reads CASSLASEQYF. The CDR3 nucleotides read TGTGCCAGCAGTCTAGCGAGCGAGCAGTACTTC.